The following is a T cell receptor beta chain sequence with its context. Sequenced by immunoSEQ multiplex PCR; TCRdb stores in-frame clones only, minus some. Seen here are 80,000 to 100,000 clones, around 90% observed once, and the top ten hold 0.7% to 0.9%. The CDR3 runs to 13 residues. Trimming cost V 11 bases and J 2 bases, with 10 bases left between them. Germline values: CDR1 SGHDN, CDR2 FVKESK. This record belongs to a study of OX40 agonist ivuxolimab in advanced cancers. The sample in question was CD4+ or CD8+ T cells sorted from blood, obtained in a trial of the OX40 agonist ivuxolimab. This sequence joins TRBV14 and TRBJ1-6; unclear D gene. The sequence derives from an adult with an advanced solid tumor such as melanoma, head and neck, liver or kidney cancer. For the CDR3, the DNA is TGTGCCTGCGGGCAGGCCTATAATTCACCCCTCCACTTT. The encoded protein is CACGQAYNSPLHF.